Shown below are 9 T cell receptor beta chains from a single sample sequenced in a study of graft-versus-host responses after intestinal transplantation. Profiling relied on immunoSEQ multiplex PCR, and the TCRdb table lists in-frame clones only, not all of them. The sample comprises over 60,000 clones, roughly 92% of which are singletons, and around 7% rests with the top ten. The source material was bone marrow, sampled almost 750 days after intestinal transplantation. The receptor set was obtained from a human patient who received an intestinal transplant, so some T cells may come from the graft donor.

DNA of the CDR3: TGTGCCAGCAGCTTAGTGGAGGGACATGGGAACGGGGAGCTGTTTTTT. Encoded protein: CASSLVEGHGNGELFF. The gene calls are TRBV7-7 and TRBJ2-2; D may correspond to TRBD1 or TRBD2 (6 bases each). The CDR3 has 16 amino acids. The germline V and J ends were trimmed by 1 base and 7 bases, with 16 bases remaining between them. Per the germline V gene, CDR1 is SSHAT and CDR2 is FNYEAQ (reference sequence).

The chain recombines TRBV4-1 with TRBJ2-5; 11 bases map to TRBD1. The germline CDR1 and CDR2 sequences are MGHRA and YSYEKL. There are 16 residues in the CDR3. V was clipped by 6 bases and J by 5 bases; unmatched bases: 11. In DNA, the CDR3 is TGCGCCAGCAGACCGACCGGGACAGGGGGTTTGGAGACCCAGTACTTC. This sequence encodes CASRPTGTGGLETQYF.

CDR3 amino acids: CASSPIDPIGAYTEAFF. CDR3 nucleotides: TGTGCCAGCTCACCTATCGACCCTATAGGGGCTTACACTGAAGCTTTCTTT. J is TRBJ1-1 and V is TRBV18, with D tentatively TRBD1 (5 bases). Germline CDR1 and CDR2: KGHSH and LQKENI. Trimming pared 3 bases from V and 3 bases from J, leaving 20 bases between. The CDR3 length is 17 residues.

This chain joins TRBV7-9 and TRBJ1-5; the D is unclear. This CDR3 comprises 15 residues. Germline V gene lookup returns CDR1 SEHNR and CDR2 FQNEAQ (reference sequence). Trimming shortened V by 5 bases and J by 1 base, and 12 bases separated the two germline ends. The CDR3 coding sequence is TGTGCCAGCAGCCAAGATCCTGGGAGCAATCAGCCCCAGCATTTT. It yields the protein CASSQDPGSNQPQHF.

The gene calls are TRBV7-3 and TRBJ2-3; TRBD1 matches at 8 bases. Germline CDR1 SGHTA, CDR2 FQGTGA. This CDR3 spans 16 amino acids. Trimming took 0 bases from V and 6 from J; bases not matched to a gene: 8. The CDR3 nucleotides read TGTGCCAGCAGCTTAACGGCAGGGGGCCAAGGGGATACGCAGTATTTT. It translates to CASSLTAGGQGDTQYF.

The chain joins TRBV6-5 to TRBJ2-5; 9 bases match TRBD1. Judging by the DNA end, TRBJ2-7 fits better; the J call may be wrong. This CDR3 contains 15 residues. Germline V lookup: CDR1 MNHEY, CDR2 SVGAGI. The CDR3 sequence: CASSYFPGQGYEQYF. The CDR3 DNA reads as TGTGCCAGCAGTTACTTCCCGGGACAGGGCTACGAGCAGTACTTC.

The gene calls are TRBV4-1 and TRBJ2-7; 12 nucleotides match TRBD2. V dropped 1 base and J dropped 3; count of bases not matched to a gene: 1. In germline, CDR1 is MGHRA, CDR2 YSYEKL. CDR3 size: 15 residues. CDR3 in DNA: TGCGCCAGCAGCCAAGGACTAGCGGGAGTCTACGAGCAGTACTTC. This encodes CASSQGLAGVYEQYF.

The chain combines TRBV27 with TRBJ2-5, with 7 nucleotides matching TRBD1. This CDR3 spans 15 amino acids. J was trimmed by 2 bases and V by 0 bases; bases with no gene match: 3. Germline CDR1 is MNHEY and CDR2 is SMNVEV (reference sequence). This CDR3 is CASSLSRDRQETQYF. Here the CDR3 DNA reads TGTGCCAGCAGTTTATCCCGGGACAGACAAGAGACCCAGTACTTC.

The chain combines TRBV6-5 with TRBJ2-7; D may match TRBD1 or TRBD2 (5 bases each). This CDR3 has 14 amino acids. V was shortened by 2 bases and J by 2 bases, with 10 bases between the two germline ends. Germline-derived CDR1 and CDR2 are MNHEY and SVGAGI. The CDR3: CASSYRGTPYEQYF. CDR3 in DNA: TGTGCCAGCAGTTACCGAGGGACCCCCTACGAGCAGTACTTC.